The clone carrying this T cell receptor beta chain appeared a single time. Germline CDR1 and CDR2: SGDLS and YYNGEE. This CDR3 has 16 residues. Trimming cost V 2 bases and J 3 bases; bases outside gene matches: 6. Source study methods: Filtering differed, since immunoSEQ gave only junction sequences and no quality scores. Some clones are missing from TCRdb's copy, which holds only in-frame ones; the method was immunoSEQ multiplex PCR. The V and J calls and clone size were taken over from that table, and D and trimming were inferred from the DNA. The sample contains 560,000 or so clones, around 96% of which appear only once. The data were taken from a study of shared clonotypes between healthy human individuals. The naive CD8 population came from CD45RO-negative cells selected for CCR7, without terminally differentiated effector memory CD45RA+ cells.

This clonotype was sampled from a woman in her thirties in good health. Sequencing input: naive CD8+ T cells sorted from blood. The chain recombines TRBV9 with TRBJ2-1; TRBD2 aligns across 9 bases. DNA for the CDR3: TGTGCCAGCAGCGTCCCCGGACTAGCGAACTACAATGAGCAGTTCTTC. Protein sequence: CASSVPGLANYNEQFF.